One and the same sample provided the 8 T cell receptor beta chains below, sequenced in a study of CXCR3-negative and CXCR3-positive naive CD8 T cells (dated by TCRdb to the late 2010s). Their antigen targets remain unknown. The sample was run on a NextSeq 550. The Human TCR Profiling Kit (MiLaboratory) was used to make UMI-labeled 5' RACE TRB cDNA libraries. TCRdb reanalyzed the reads, keeping one entry per CDR3 protein sequence and omitting DNA. The table held for this sample gives 85,000 to 90,000 distinct CDR3 sequences. The ten largest clonotypes hold roughly 0.89% of the sample. General findings and caveats noted by the study authors: TRB CDR3s from CXCR3-positive naive cells showed higher hydrophobicity (lower Kidera factor 4), lower energy, and higher strength and volume indices than CXCR3-negative naive cells.

Sequenced material: naive CXCR3+ CD8+ T cells from blood. The label giving this sample's cell subset or site can be read as: CD45RO-CCR7+CD27+CD95- naive CD8+ T cells expressing CXCR3 (TNR3+). These receptors were taken from a human donor in good health. Some clones in this sample may be carry-over from other donors' samples.

The chain is built from TRBV28 and TRBJ2-5. In germline, CDR1 is MDHEN, CDR2 SYDVKM. This CDR3 spans 13 amino acids. CDR3 loop: CASSLASQETQYF.

V is TRBV6-2 or TRBV6-3 and J is TRBJ2-7; TCRdb's assignment of TRBD2 cannot be checked, as there is no DNA. CDR1 MNHEY and CDR2 SVGEGT come from the germline V gene. The CDR3 loop spans 15 amino acids. This CDR3 reads CASSYSTLAGVEQYF.

The chain couples TRBV7-8 to TRBJ2-7; there is no DNA to check the TCRdb D call of TRBD1. Germline V lookup: CDR1 SGHVS, CDR2 FQNEAQ. The CDR3 covers 15 residues. This CDR3 is CASGSGQGFSYEQYF. Filled out from reference TRBV7-8 and TRBJ2-7, the complete variable domain reads GAGVSQSPRYKVAKRGQDVALRCDPISGHVSLFWYQQALGQGPEFLTYFQNEAQLDKSGLPSDRFFAERPEGSVSTLKIQRTQQEDSAVYLCASGSGQGFSYEQYFGPGTRLTVT.

The chain recombines TRBV3-1 with TRBJ1-3; TCRdb gives TRBD1 as the D gene, but with no DNA this cannot be confirmed. This CDR3 has 15 residues. Germline V gene data show CDR1 as LGHDT and CDR2 as YNNKEL (reference sequence). CDR3 loop: CASSPEPQGSNTIYF.

This chain's CDR3 is CSARGGARQETQYF. The V and J genes are TRBV20-1 and TRBJ2-5; TCRdb indicates TRBD1, and absent DNA this call remains unverified. From germline, CDR1 is DFQATT and CDR2 SNEGSKA (reference sequence). The CDR3 consists of 14 residues.

This chain uses TRBV23-1 with TRBJ2-4; TCRdb returns TRBD1, unconfirmable since there is no DNA. TRBV23-1 is treated as an ORF (open reading frame) with a function not yet certain. This CDR3 has 14 residues. The CDR3 reads CASSQGFAGNIQYF.

Here the CDR3 reads CASTLGDRRWYGYTF. This sequence joins TRBV12-3 or TRBV12-4 and TRBJ1-2; without DNA, the TCRdb call of TRBD1 cannot be checked. The CDR3 covers 15 residues.

This chain uses TRBV28 with TRBJ2-3; with no DNA, the TCRdb D assignment of TRBD2 cannot be verified. CDR1 is MDHEN, CDR2 SYDVKM, per germline. The CDR3 consists of 19 residues. The chain's CDR3 is CASSPPQGLAGHPTDTQYF.